The entry that follows covers one TCR beta chain sequence. Its antigen is not known. This entry belongs to a study of cytomegalovirus exposure and HLA in healthy donors. With 60 Vbeta and 13 Jbeta primers, the PCR was carried out. Data came from immunoSEQ multiplex PCR; TCRdb stores just in-frame clones and leaves some out. The sample comprises some 65,000 clones, 78% of which are singletons, and approximately 2.9% rests with the top ten. Study-level points and caveats: Analysis was carried out at a later point, and it linked a missense DCLRE1C variant to TCR beta V- and J-gene trimming. Most TCR beta V segments were productive about 90% or about 30% of the time in an earlier analysis. Later analysis suggested links between common viral pathogens and several top significant clusters. A list of 150 to 200 TCR beta chains associated with cytomegalovirus was given.

The CDR3 extends over 15 amino acids. V was pared by 3 bases and J by 4 bases, with 9 bases of the junction left unmatched. Germline V gene data show CDR1 as MDHEN and CDR2 as SYDVKM. The TCR comes from a girl between 10 and 17 years old in good health and CMV-seropositive. Sequences were obtained from PBMCs. The rearrangement links TRBV28 to TRBJ2-7; TRBD2 matches at 7 bases. CDR3 sequence reads: CASSFSGLGGYEQYF. The CDR3 DNA follows: TGTGCCAGCAGTTTCTCAGGACTAGGAGGTTACGAGCAGTACTTC.